Shown below are 27 T cell receptor beta chains from a single sample sequenced in a study of blood T cell repertoires in COVID-19. Clones were sequenced by immunoSEQ multiplex PCR, and TCRdb holds only the in-frame ones, with some missing. The sample holds 340,000 or so clones, more than 70% seen once. Specimen: peripheral blood. The source of these receptors is a man younger than 45 with active or convalescent COVID-19.

As to this clone: Different DNA sequences within this sample yield the same CDR3. V usage is TRBV5-1 and J usage is TRBJ1-2; D gene uncertain. Germline lookup yields CDR1 SGHRS and CDR2 YFSETQ. V gave up 0 bases and J gave up 2 bases, with 5 bases separating them. The CDR3 runs 13 residues. CDR3 in amino acids: CASSLEQNYGYTF. The CDR3 DNA is TGCGCCAGCAGCTTGGAACAGAACTATGGCTACACCTTC.

V usage is TRBV30 and J usage is TRBJ2-7; tentatively, D is TRBD1 (6 bases). The CDR3 length is 14 residues. Germline CDR1 and CDR2: GTSNPN and SVGIG (reference sequence). The CDR3 spells CALNGGLGTYEQYF. The DNA of the CDR3 is TGTGCTTTGAATGGGGGCCTAGGAACCTACGAGCAGTACTTC.

V usage is TRBV6-1 and J usage is TRBJ1-5, with a possible D match to TRBD1 (6 bases). The CDR3 length is 15 residues. Germline V gene lookup returns CDR1 MNHNS and CDR2 SASEGT. The V gene lost 2 bases and the J gene lost 7 bases, with 15 bases spanning the gap. The CDR3 sequence is CASSESTGRGQPQHF. The CDR3 DNA follows: TGTGCCAGCAGTGAAAGTACAGGGAGAGGACAGCCCCAGCATTTT.

The chain links TRBV6-5 to TRBJ1-6; TRBD1 might be the D (6 bases). Germline V CDR1 and CDR2: MNHEY, SVGAGI. This CDR3 comprises 14 residues. Trimming shortened V by 7 bases and J by 10 bases, and 17 bases separated the two germline ends. CDR3 protein: CASTKGGVYSPLHF. Here the CDR3 DNA reads TGTGCCAGCACCAAAGGGGGAGTATACTCACCCCTCCACTTT.

The chain joins TRBV10-1 to TRBJ2-7; 7 bases are a match to TRBD1. Germline values: CDR1 WNHNN, CDR2 SYGVQD (reference sequence). After removal of 8 bases from V and 4 bases from J, the junction contained 14 bases not matched to a gene. This CDR3 is built from 15 residues. As DNA, the CDR3 is TGCGCCAGCGTTCTACCGGGACAGCGAAGGTACGAGCAGTACTTC. As protein: CASVLPGQRRYEQYF.

This CDR3 reads CATAPGTTAQPQHF. CDR3 nucleotides: TGTGCCACCGCCCCCGGGACAACGGCACAGCCCCAGCATTTT. This chain links TRBV24-1 with TRBJ1-5; the D gene is possibly TRBD1 (6 bases). CDR1 and CDR2 from the germline V gene are KGHDR and SFDVKD. The length of the CDR3 is 14 residues. V dropped 9 bases and J dropped 7 bases, with 18 bases sitting between them.

This clone was seen more than once but under ten times. The chain couples TRBV5-1 to TRBJ2-5, with TRBD2 as a possible D gene (6 bases). The CDR3 runs to 15 residues. Germline CDR1 and CDR2: SGHRS and YFSETQ. Trimming pared 5 bases from V and 2 bases from J, leaving 16 bases between. The CDR3 protein is CASRFGGGRQETQYF. The CDR3 region has the DNA TGCGCCAGCAGGTTTGGTGGGGGGAGGCAAGAGACCCAGTACTTC.

The rearrangement joins TRBV5-1 to TRBJ1-1, with a tentative D call TRBD1 (6 bases). The CDR3 totals 12 residues. V shed 0 bases and J shed 11 bases, with 11 bases lying between them. CDR1 and CDR2 from the germline V gene are SGHRS and YFSETQ. The CDR3 is CASSLVGGLAFF. Here the CDR3 DNA reads TGCGCCAGCAGCTTGGTTGGGGGCTTGGCTTTCTTT.

V and J are TRBV4-1 and TRBJ1-5; possible D gene TRBD1, 6 bases. The CDR3 has 17 residues. Per the germline V gene, CDR1 is MGHRA and CDR2 is YSYEKL. V shed 5 bases and J shed 0 bases, with 17 bases lying between them. CDR3 amino acids: CASSWAGVHISNQPQHF. The CDR3 nucleotides are TGCGCCAGCAGCTGGGCAGGGGTACATATTAGCAATCAGCCCCAGCATTTT.

This rearrangement joins TRBV27 to TRBJ1-4, with D perhaps matching TRBD1 (6 bases). V was trimmed by 10 bases and J by 7 bases, leaving 19 bases between them. This CDR3 comprises 14 residues. The germline V gene encodes CDR1 MNHEY and CDR2 SMNVEV (reference sequence). The CDR3 sequence is CATSSSGVVEKLFF. In DNA form, the CDR3 reads TGTGCCACCTCCTCTTCAGGGGTTGTTGAAAAACTGTTTTTT.

The chain combines TRBV7-9 with TRBJ2-5, with D possibly TRBD1 on 6 matching bases. Germline V lookup: CDR1 SEHNR, CDR2 FQNEAQ (reference sequence). Trimming stripped 8 bases from V and 4 bases from J, with 17 bases between. The CDR3 is 14 amino acids. The CDR3 region is CASLKLQGAETQYF. DNA for the CDR3: TGTGCCAGCTTGAAACTACAGGGCGCAGAGACCCAGTACTTC.

The rearrangement links TRBV6-5 to TRBJ1-2; maybe TRBD1 (6 bases). Germline V gives CDR1 MNHEY, CDR2 SVGAGI. The CDR3 consists of 14 residues. V dropped 4 bases and J dropped 8 bases, with 17 bases sitting between them. The CDR3 nucleotides are TGTGCCAGCAGTTTAAACACAGGGCTTGGGGGCTACACCTTC. Translating gives CASSLNTGLGGYTF.

This clone was found many times. The chain uses TRBV4-3 and TRBJ1-1; perhaps TRBD1 as D (5 bases). V lost 1 base, J lost 4 bases, and 10 bases lay in between. The germline CDR1 and CDR2 sequences are LGHNA and YSLEER. CDR3 length: 14 residues. The CDR3 DNA is TGCGCCAGCAGCCAAGTCCTCGGGGGCACTGAAGCTTTCTTT. Translation: CASSQVLGGTEAFF.

This chain links TRBV18 with TRBJ2-7, with 8 positions matching TRBD2. CDR1 and CDR2 (germline): KGHSH, LQKENI. V gave up 6 bases and J gave up 7 bases; unmatched junction bases: 8. CDR3 length: 13 amino acids. CDR3 sequence: CASSPGTSWEQYF. CDR3 DNA sequence: TGTGCCAGCTCCCCCGGGACTAGTTGGGAGCAGTACTTC.

The chain has TRBV3-1 (or the pseudogene TRBV3-2) and TRBJ2-7, with 9 nucleotides matching TRBD1. There are 17 residues in the CDR3. Germline CDR1 and CDR2: LGHDT and YNNKEL (reference sequence). Losses at the gene ends were 1 base for V and 3 bases for J; bases not matched to a gene: 10. As DNA, the CDR3 is TGTGCCAGCAGCCAAGCAACCTCGGGACAGGGATACTACGAGCAGTACTTC. Residues: CASSQATSGQGYYEQYF.

The chain links TRBV10-3 to TRBJ2-1, with a weak D call TRBD2 (6 bases). Trimming left V 0 bases short and J 3 bases short, with 9 bases between. CDR1 and CDR2 (germline): ENHRY, SYGVKD. The CDR3 has 15 residues. The CDR3 reads CAISESGTDYNEQFF. As DNA, the CDR3 is TGTGCCATCAGTGAGTCTGGGACTGACTACAATGAGCAGTTCTTC.

This clone was seen just once. V gene TRBV4-3 combines with J gene TRBJ2-3; D is uncertain. This CDR3 is built from 14 residues. V gave up 0 bases and J gave up 1 base, with 5 bases separating them. CDR1 LGHNA and CDR2 YSLEER come from the germline V gene. The CDR3 bases are TGCGCCAGCAGCCAAGAACCGGGCACAGATACGCAGTATTTT. Protein: CASSQEPGTDTQYF.

This chain joins TRBV19 and TRBJ1-2; D ambiguous. The V gene's germline CDR1 is LNHDA and CDR2 SQIVND (reference sequence). V lost 5 bases, J lost 3 bases, and 7 bases lay in between. The CDR3 loop spans 12 amino acids. The CDR3 bases are TGTGCCAGTAGTGTCCGGGACTATGGCTACACCTTC. It encodes CASSVRDYGYTF.

The chain recombines TRBV7-2 with TRBJ1-1; no reliable D call. Germline values: CDR1 SGHTA, CDR2 FQGNSA. V was clipped by 2 bases and J by 5 bases, with 15 bases between them. The CDR3 spans 15 residues. The CDR3, as DNA: TGTGCCAGCAGCTTAAGATCGGTATCCTCAACTGAAGCTTTCTTT. Protein sequence: CASSLRSVSSTEAFF.

The rearrangement uses TRBV6-4 and TRBJ2-3; TRBD2 agrees at 9 bases. There are 15 residues in the CDR3. Germline loops: CDR1 MRHNA, CDR2 SNTAGT. V shed 2 bases and J 5 bases; nucleotides not matched to a gene: 5. The CDR3 spells CASSDGGRAIDTQYF. CDR3 DNA: TGTGCCAGCAGTGACGGCGGGAGGGCCATAGATACGCAGTATTTT.

The chain employs TRBV7-6 and TRBJ1-1; TRBD1 matches 7 bases. CDR1 is SGHVS, CDR2 FNYEAQ, per germline. V was clipped by 5 bases and J by 5 bases; unmatched bases: 8. This CDR3 spans 14 amino acids. The DNA of the CDR3 is TGTGCCAGCAGCGCTACCCCACAGGGGACTGAAGCTTTCTTT. It is translated as CASSATPQGTEAFF. Variable domain in full (rest from reference TRBV7-6 and TRBJ1-1): GAGVSQSPRYKVTKRGQDVALRCDPISGHVSLYWYRQALGQGPEFLTYFNYEAQQDKSGLPNDRFSAERPEGSISTLTIQRTEQRDSAMYRCASSATPQGTEAFFGQGTRLTVV.

J is TRBJ2-7 and V is TRBV4-2, with 11 bases aligning to TRBD1. The CDR3 spans 16 residues. CDR1 and CDR2 from the germline V gene are LGHNA and YNFKEQ. V lost 4 bases to trimming and J lost 7 bases; unmatched junction nucleotides: 12. This CDR3 is CASSPGYGQGAREQYF. The CDR3 region has the DNA TGTGCCAGCAGCCCCGGGTACGGACAGGGGGCGCGGGAGCAGTACTTC.

The chain uses TRBV7-9 and TRBJ2-6; weak D call: TRBD2 (7 bases). V was pared by 3 bases and J by 0 bases, with 12 bases between. Looked up from germline, CDR1 is SEHNR and CDR2 is FQNEAQ (reference sequence). This CDR3 has 17 residues. The CDR3 protein is CASSLGGLVSGANVLTF. The DNA of the CDR3 is TGTGCCAGCAGCTTGGGGGGGCTGGTCTCTGGGGCCAACGTCCTGACTTTC.

In this sample, this clone turned up once. V is TRBV19 and J is TRBJ2-7; 7 bases line up with TRBD2. Per germline, CDR1 LNHDA and CDR2 SQIVND (reference sequence). CDR3 length: 13 amino acids. V lost 6 bases, J lost 6 bases, and 8 bases stayed unmatched. The CDR3 reads CASSWGGEGEQYF. DNA of the CDR3: TGTGCCAGTAGCTGGGGAGGGGAAGGCGAGCAGTACTTC.

The V call is TRBV19, the J call TRBJ2-7, with D maybe TRBD2 (6 bases). Trimming left V 5 bases short and J 4 bases short, with 24 bases between. CDR3 size: 17 residues. Germline lookup yields CDR1 LNHDA and CDR2 SQIVND (reference sequence). The CDR3 sequence is CASSPEFAGRSVYEQYF. CDR3 DNA: TGTGCCAGTAGTCCCGAATTTGCGGGACGTTCGGTTTACGAGCAGTACTTC. Full variable domain (missing parts from reference TRBV19 and TRBJ2-7): DGGITQSPKYLFRKEGQNVTLSCEQNLNHDAMYWYRQDPGQGLRLIYYSQIVNDFQKGDIAEGYSVSREKKESFPLTVTSAQKNPTAFYLCASSPEFAGRSVYEQYFGPGTRLTVT.

The chain uses TRBV6-5 and TRBJ2-7; the match to TRBD1 covers 7 bases. CDR1 is MNHEY, CDR2 SVGAGI, per germline. Trimming removed 6 bases from V and 2 bases from J; junction bases left unmatched: 4. The CDR3 runs to 13 residues. The CDR3 region is CASRDGTAYEQYF. The DNA of the CDR3 is TGTGCCAGCAGAGACGGGACAGCCTACGAGCAGTACTTC.

This clone was recorded only once. The chain has TRBV11-2 and TRBJ1-3; perhaps TRBD1 as D (6 bases). V was trimmed by 5 bases and J by 4 bases, leaving 12 bases between them. Germline V gene lookup returns CDR1 SGHAT and CDR2 FQNNGV. The CDR3 contains 14 residues. In DNA form, the CDR3 reads TGTGCCAGCAGCAGGGCGACAGGAGGAAACACCATATATTTT. As protein: CASSRATGGNTIYF. Full variable domain (rest looked up from reference TRBV11-2 and TRBJ1-3): EAGVAQSPRYKIIEKRQSVAFWCNPISGHATLYWYQQILGQGPKLLIQFQNNGVVDDSQLPKDRFSAERLKGVDSTLKIQPAKLEDSAVYLCASSRATGGNTIYFGEGSWLTVV.